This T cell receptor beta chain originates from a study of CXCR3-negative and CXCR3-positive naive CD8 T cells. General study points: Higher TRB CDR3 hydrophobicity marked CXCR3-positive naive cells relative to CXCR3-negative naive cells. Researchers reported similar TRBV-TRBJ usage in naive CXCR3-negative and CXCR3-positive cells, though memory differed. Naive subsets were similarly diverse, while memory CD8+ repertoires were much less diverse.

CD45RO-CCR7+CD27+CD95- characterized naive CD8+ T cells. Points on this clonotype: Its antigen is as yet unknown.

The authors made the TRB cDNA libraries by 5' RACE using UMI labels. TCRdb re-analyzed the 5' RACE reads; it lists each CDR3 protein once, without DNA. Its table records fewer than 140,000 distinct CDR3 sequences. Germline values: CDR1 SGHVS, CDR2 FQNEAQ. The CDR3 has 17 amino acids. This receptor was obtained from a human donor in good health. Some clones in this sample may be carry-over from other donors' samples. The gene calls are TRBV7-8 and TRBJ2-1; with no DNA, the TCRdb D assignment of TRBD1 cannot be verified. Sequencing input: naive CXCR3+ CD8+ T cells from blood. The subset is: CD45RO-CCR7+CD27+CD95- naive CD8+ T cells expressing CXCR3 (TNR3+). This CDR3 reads CASSLGTGTGTYNEQFF.